This T cell receptor (beta chain) was obtained from a study of blood T cell repertoires in COVID-19 (TCRdb year 2020). Regarding the complete study: The collaborator samples originated in the United States, Italy and Spain and spanned the acute and convalescent phases of COVID-19. Sample metadata almost always included a de-identified subject ID, COVID-19 status, age in years and sex. The samples were drawn from two sources: the first 160 participants of the ongoing ImmuneRACE study, and fewer than 1,500 subjects contributed by 6 global collaborators. The material from the prospective study consisted of cDNA or gDNA derived from T cells, B-cell-depleted T cells, or PBMCs. The repertoires were made available in a free public database intended to serve as a resource for research on the immune response to SARS-CoV-2. HLA class I and class II types, where available, came from metadata supplied by the sample provider rather than from assay-based typing. The dataset comprised deeply sampled blood TCRbeta repertoires from subjects exposed to, actively infected with, or recovered from COVID-19. The paper as a whole reports these results and caveats: How much clinical and demographic metadata was included differed by source and by participant, and the metadata was provided uncurated.

The collaborating institutions used their own protocols to collect whole blood in K2EDTA tubes. Collaborator samples were shipped for TCRbeta analysis as frozen whole blood, isolated PBMCs, or DNA extracted from either sample type. V is cut back by 1 base and J by 7 bases, with 2 bases in the junction unmatched. The CDR3 numbers 14 residues from cysteine through phenylalanine. Kept here is only the CDR3 DNA, which spans 42 bases and is read in frame from base 1. CDR1 and CDR2 (SGHTA, FQGNSA) derive from the germline V gene. The immunoSEQ Assay, a bias-controlled multiplex PCR, was used to amplify TCRbeta CDR3 regions from genomic DNA. For the original study's pipeline: The number of nucleated cells in each sample was estimated from the amplification of reference gene primers within the assay. To quantify the absolute abundance of each unique TCRbeta CDR3 rearrangement, sequence reads were collapsed and filtered. For each sample, productive Simpson clonality was calculated by taking the square root of Simpson's diversity index across productive rearrangements. TCRdb's version of the immuneACCESS table is confined to in-frame rearrangements and falls short of the full clone set. An unresolved V gene accounts for under half of the shortfall where checked; the remainder is of unknown origin. Clonal size and the V and J genes are those of that table, whereas D and trimming came from the DNA. This sample is represented by 150,000 to 200,000 clones; 75% to 80% of them were singletons. Roughly 13% of the sample belongs to the ten largest clones.

Comment on this clone: Its target antigen remains unknown. Base qualities are missing; no much larger clone stands one base away.

Material for sequencing was peripheral blood. The chain couples TRBV7-2 to TRBJ1-4; 8 middle bases align to TRBD1. This TCR was sampled from a woman of 80 years or more with acute or convalescent COVID-19. The nucleotides are TGTGCCAGCAGCTTAGACAGGGGGGGTGAAAAACTGTTTTTT. This codes for CASSLDRGGEKLFF. Full variable domain (CDR3 extended with the reference TRBV7-2 and TRBJ1-4 proteins): GAGVSQSPSNKVTEKGKDVELRCDPISGHTALYWYRQSLGQGLEFLIYFQGNSAPDKSGLPSDRFSAERTGGSVSTLTIQRTQQEDSAVYLCASSLDRGGEKLFFGSGTQLSVL.